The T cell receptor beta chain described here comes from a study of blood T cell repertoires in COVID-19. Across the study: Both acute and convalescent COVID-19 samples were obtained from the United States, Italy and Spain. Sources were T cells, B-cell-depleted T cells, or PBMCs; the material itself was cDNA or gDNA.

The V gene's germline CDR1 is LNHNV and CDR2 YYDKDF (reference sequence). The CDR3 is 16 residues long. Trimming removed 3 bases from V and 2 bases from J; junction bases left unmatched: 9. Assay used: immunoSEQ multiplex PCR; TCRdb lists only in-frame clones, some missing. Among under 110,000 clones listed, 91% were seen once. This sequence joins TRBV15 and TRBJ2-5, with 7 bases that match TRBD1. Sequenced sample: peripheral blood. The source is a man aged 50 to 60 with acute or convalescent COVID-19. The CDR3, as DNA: TGTGCCACCAGCAGGACCTCCGACAGGGATCAAGAGACCCAGTACTTC. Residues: CATSRTSDRDQETQYF.